The 30 T cell receptor beta chains below were found in one sample sequenced in a study of blood T cell repertoires in COVID-19. Assay: immunoSEQ multiplex PCR; the TCRdb copy retains only in-frame clones and omits some. This table holds roughly 140,000 clones, about 90% found once. The sample consisted of peripheral blood. The receptors here all came from a human donor in a cohort sampled during active COVID-19.

The chain recombines TRBV2 with TRBJ1-2; D not resolved. V was pared by 0 bases and J by 2 bases, with 7 bases between. Germline CDR1 is SNHLY and CDR2 is FYNNEI. CDR3 length equals 14 residues. The DNA for the CDR3 is TGTGCCAGCAGTGAAGCGGCGCGGAACTATGGCTACACCTTC. Its translation: CASSEAARNYGYTF.

V gene TRBV5-6 combines with J gene TRBJ2-7; 8 bases agree with TRBD2. The length of the CDR3 is 15 residues. Trimming removed 1 base from V and 5 bases from J; junction bases left unmatched: 8. Germline V CDR1 and CDR2: SGHDT, YYEEEE. The CDR3, as DNA: TGTGCCAGCAGCTTGCGGGGACTAGACGCGGACGAGCAGTACTTC. It yields the protein CASSLRGLDADEQYF. The entire variable domain, with the rest obtained from reference TRBV5-6 and TRBJ2-7, is as follows: DAGVTQSPTHLIKTRGQQVTLRCSPKSGHDTVSWYQQALGQGPQFIFQYYEEEERQRGNFPDRFSGHQFPNYSSELNVNALLLGDSALYLCASSLRGLDADEQYFGPGTRLTVT.

The V and J genes are TRBV4-3 and TRBJ1-6; the match to TRBD1 covers 9 bases. The CDR3 is made up of 16 amino acids. The trim removed 4 bases at V and 8 bases at J, leaving 9 bases unmatched. Germline CDR1 is LGHNA and CDR2 is YSLEER. The CDR3 spells CASSREPGQGYSPLHF. The CDR3 DNA sequence: TGCGCCAGCAGCCGGGAACCGGGACAGGGTTATTCACCCCTCCACTTT.

This chain links TRBV5-4 with TRBJ2-1, with 13 positions matching TRBD2. CDR1 and CDR2 (germline): SGHNT, YYREEE (reference sequence). There are 15 residues in the CDR3. V trimming: 5 bases; J trimming: 6 bases; junction bases outside the gene matches: 5. CDR3 sequence (DNA): TGTGCCAGCAGTCGCCGACTAGCGGGGGGCAATGAGCAGTTCTTC. The encoded protein is CASSRRLAGGNEQFF.

V and J are TRBV7-2 and TRBJ2-7, with 8 nucleotides matching TRBD1. Unmatched junction bases numbered 5, after V lost 1 base and J lost 3 bases. Germline V CDR1 and CDR2: SGHTA, FQGNSA. The CDR3 covers 15 residues. CDR3 nucleotides: TGTGCCAGCAGCTTAGAGGCCGGGACAGGCTACGAGCAGTACTTC. Residues: CASSLEAGTGYEQYF.

The chain couples TRBV9 to TRBJ2-5; TRBD2 agrees at 8 bases. This CDR3 contains 14 residues. The V segment lost 2 bases and the J segment 4 bases; nucleotides outside the gene matches: 4. The germline gives CDR1 SGDLS, CDR2 YYNGEE. The CDR3 here is CASSVGGALETQYF. DNA of the CDR3: TGTGCCAGCAGCGTCGGGGGGGCCTTAGAGACCCAGTACTTC.

This chain connects TRBV3-1 (or the pseudogene TRBV3-2) to TRBJ2-7, with TRBD2 matching over 7 bases. The CDR3 has 14 amino acids. CDR1 is LGHDT, CDR2 YNNKEL, per germline (reference sequence). The V gene end was trimmed by 1 base and the J gene end by 7 bases; junction bases not matched to a gene: 7. The CDR3 DNA follows: TGTGCCAGCAGCCAAGCGAGCCTACTAGCGGAGCAGTACTTC. This translates into CASSQASLLAEQYF.

The chain has TRBV11-2 and TRBJ2-1; maybe TRBD2 (6 bases). CDR1 and CDR2 from the germline V gene are SGHAT and FQNNGV. CDR3 size: 14 residues. V was shortened by 5 bases and J by 6 bases, with 14 bases between the two germline ends. CDR3 bases: TGTGCCAGCAGCGCAGGGCGGCGGGGCAATGAGCAGTTCTTC. Its protein product is CASSAGRRGNEQFF. The variable domain in full, completed from reference TRBV11-2 and TRBJ2-1, reads EAGVAQSPRYKIIEKRQSVAFWCNPISGHATLYWYQQILGQGPKLLIQFQNNGVVDDSQLPKDRFSAERLKGVDSTLKIQPAKLEDSAVYLCASSAGRRGNEQFFGPGTRLTVL.

The chain has TRBV18 and TRBJ2-3; 9 bases align to TRBD2. CDR3 length equals 16 residues. J lost 2 bases, V lost 3 bases, and 6 bases had no gene match. CDR1 and CDR2 from the germline V gene are KGHSH and LQKENI. CDR3 DNA: TGTGCCAGCTCACCGAGGATAGCGGGGGACACAGATACGCAGTATTTT. Amino acids: CASSPRIAGDTDTQYF.

CDR3 in DNA: TGCGCCAGCAGCCCGCGCGGGACAGCCTCTGGAAACACCATATATTTT. The encoded protein is CASSPRGTASGNTIYF. The chain recombines TRBV5-1 with TRBJ1-3, with TRBD1 matching over 7 bases. The CDR3 contains 16 residues. J lost 0 bases, V lost 4 bases, and 7 bases had no gene match. Germline loops: CDR1 SGHRS, CDR2 YFSETQ.

The V call is TRBV27, the J call TRBJ2-5, with 10 positions matching TRBD2. Losses at the gene ends were 4 bases for V and 2 bases for J; bases not matched to a gene: 13. The germline gives CDR1 MNHEY, CDR2 SMNVEV (reference sequence). The CDR3 has 18 amino acids. CDR3 loop: CASSSLSGLAAPQETQYF. CDR3 DNA: TGTGCCAGCAGTTCTCTATCAGGACTAGCGGCGCCTCAAGAGACCCAGTACTTC.

The chain uses TRBV6-5 and TRBJ2-3, with a possible D match to TRBD2 (5 bases). From germline, CDR1 is MNHEY and CDR2 SVGAGI. The CDR3 runs to 14 residues. The ends were cut back, 6 bases at V and 2 bases at J, with 12 bases in the middle. The CDR3 sequence is CASSRGVPTDTQYF. The DNA of the CDR3 is TGTGCCAGCAGCCGGGGAGTCCCCACAGATACGCAGTATTTT.

The chain has TRBV28 and TRBJ2-1; 7 bases agree with TRBD2. Trimming took 6 bases from V and 2 from J; bases not matched to a gene: 7. CDR1 is MDHEN, CDR2 SYDVKM, per germline. This CDR3 is 15 amino acids long. The CDR3 loop reads CASSYERGTYNEQFF. The CDR3 bases are TGTGCCAGCAGCTACGAGCGGGGAACCTACAATGAGCAGTTCTTC. Drawing the rest from reference TRBV28 and TRBJ2-1, the complete variable domain is DVKVTQSSRYLVKRTGEKVFLECVQDMDHENMFWYRQDPGLGLRLIYFSYDVKMKEKGDIPEGYSVSREKKERFSLILESASTNQTSMYLCASSYERGTYNEQFFGPGTRLTVL.

The chain employs TRBV18 and TRBJ1-1; D gene ambiguous. The V gene's germline CDR1 is KGHSH and CDR2 LQKENI. The CDR3 extends over 12 amino acids. Trimming pared 5 bases from V and 7 bases from J, leaving 11 bases between. The CDR3 bases are TGTGCCAGCTCAGTCATGGGCGATGAAGCTTTCTTT. This encodes CASSVMGDEAFF.

V usage is TRBV15 and J usage is TRBJ2-2; D may be TRBD2 (5 bases). This CDR3 comprises 15 residues. Per germline, CDR1 LNHNV and CDR2 YYDKDF (reference sequence). V lost 0 bases and J lost 5, with 10 bases in between. The CDR3 here is CATSRDLEVTGELFF. The CDR3 nucleotides are TGTGCCACCAGCAGAGATTTGGAGGTTACCGGGGAGCTGTTTTTT.

CDR3 residues: CASSLGGLAGGSPTDTQYF. The CDR3 nucleotides read TGTGCCAGCAGCTTAGGGGGACTAGCGGGGGGTTCACCCACAGATACGCAGTATTTT. The chain employs TRBV28 and TRBJ2-3; 15 nucleotides match TRBD2. This CDR3 is built from 19 residues. The germline CDR1 and CDR2 sequences are MDHEN and SYDVKM. Losses at the gene ends were 6 bases for V and 2 bases for J; bases not matched to a gene: 12.

J is TRBJ2-5 and V is TRBV7-3; 9 bases agree with TRBD2. After removal of 5 bases from V and 7 bases from J, the junction contained 11 bases not matched to a gene. This CDR3 comprises 15 residues. The germline CDR1 and CDR2 sequences are SGHTA and FQGTGA. CDR3 bases: TGTGCCAGCAGCCCTCGTGCTAGCGGGATGGGGACCCAGTACTTC. Translated, it gives CASSPRASGMGTQYF.

J is TRBJ1-1 and V is TRBV5-4; 10 bases align to TRBD1. Trimming removed 3 bases from V and 6 bases from J; junction bases left unmatched: 8. CDR3 length: 15 residues. Germline V gives CDR1 SGHNT, CDR2 YYREEE (reference sequence). Here the CDR3 DNA reads TGTGCCAGCAGCTCCAAGACAGGGGGCGCGGCTGAAGCTTTCTTT. Residues: CASSSKTGGAAEAFF.

This chain connects TRBV12-3 or TRBV12-4 to TRBJ2-2, with D maybe TRBD1 (5 bases). This CDR3 has 13 residues. V lost 5 bases and J 5 bases, leaving 9 bases between the germline ends. The DNA for the CDR3 is TGTGCCAGCAGTAACAAGGGGACCGGGGAGCTGTTTTTT. Translation: CASSNKGTGELFF.

This chain connects TRBV6-1 to TRBJ2-1; 9 nucleotides line up with TRBD1. The trim removed 1 base at V and 7 bases at J, leaving 8 bases unmatched. This CDR3 has 16 amino acids. Germline V CDR1 and CDR2: MNHNS, SASEGT. CDR3 in amino acids: CASSEVRTGGWNEQFF. CDR3 DNA: TGTGCCAGCAGTGAAGTAAGAACAGGGGGCTGGAATGAGCAGTTCTTC.

V usage is TRBV3-1 (or the pseudogene TRBV3-2) and J usage is TRBJ2-1, with TRBD1 identical over 11 bases. Germline CDR1 and CDR2: LGHDT and YNNKEL (reference sequence). V dropped 3 bases and J dropped 10; count of bases not matched to a gene: 14. The CDR3 totals 17 residues. DNA for the CDR3: TGTGCCAGCAGCCATTCCCCCACCGGGACAGGGGGAAGGGAGCAGTTCTTC. Its translation is CASSHSPTGTGGREQFF.

The rearrangement uses TRBV11-2 and TRBJ2-3, with TRBD2 as a possible D gene (6 bases). V lost 0 bases and J lost 3, with 7 bases in between. Germline CDR1 is SGHAT and CDR2 is FQNNGV. The CDR3 runs 14 residues. The chain's CDR3 is CASSLEGTTDTQYF. In nucleotides, the CDR3 is TGTGCCAGCAGCTTAGAGGGGACTACAGATACGCAGTATTTT.

This chain connects TRBV9 to TRBJ2-1; a weak D match, TRBD2 (5 bases). V was cut by 2 bases and J by 8 bases, with 23 bases left in between. CDR3 length equals 17 residues. Germline V gives CDR1 SGDLS, CDR2 YYNGEE. CDR3 in DNA: TGTGCCAGCAGCGTCCTACGACGGGGTACCCCACACGATGAGCAGTTCTTC. It is translated as CASSVLRRGTPHDEQFF.

The chain employs TRBV7-6 and TRBJ2-2; D ambiguous. This CDR3 is 15 amino acids long. Trimming cost V 0 bases and J 0 bases, with 5 bases left between them. In germline, CDR1 is SGHVS, CDR2 FNYEAQ. CDR3 sequence: CASSLASTNTGELFF. CDR3 nucleotide sequence: TGTGCCAGCAGCTTAGCGAGCACGAACACCGGGGAGCTGTTTTTT.

This clone was observed a handful of times. The V call is TRBV19, the J call TRBJ1-1; tentative D call: TRBD1 (6 bases). This CDR3 is 13 amino acids long. Trimming stripped 5 bases from V and 8 bases from J, with 15 bases between. Germline assignment: CDR1 LNHDA and CDR2 SQIVND (reference sequence). CDR3 protein: CASSEGVNTEAFF. The DNA of the CDR3 is TGTGCCAGTAGTGAGGGGGTTAATACCGAAGCTTTCTTT.

This sequence joins TRBV7-9 and TRBJ2-2, with D maybe TRBD2 (6 bases). Germline V gene lookup returns CDR1 SEHNR and CDR2 FQNEAQ (reference sequence). CDR3 size: 14 residues. Trimming took off 5 bases at V and 6 bases at J, with 13 bases between the two ends. The CDR3 sequence: CASSLTSFAGELFF. In DNA form, the CDR3 reads TGTGCCAGCAGCCTTACTAGCTTCGCCGGGGAGCTGTTTTTT.

The chain links TRBV7-2 to TRBJ2-1; 11 bases fit TRBD2. V lost 1 base and J lost 4; bases outside the gene matches: 9. CDR1 and CDR2 (germline): SGHTA, FQGNSA. The CDR3 extends over 18 amino acids. In DNA, the CDR3 is TGTGCCAGCAGCTTAGTAAATGTAGCTAGCGGGGGGTACAATGAGCAGTTCTTC. It yields the protein CASSLVNVASGGYNEQFF.

This rearrangement joins TRBV19 to TRBJ1-1; unclear D gene. CDR1 is LNHDA, CDR2 SQIVND, per germline (reference sequence). Between the trimmed V and J ends, which lost 7 bases and 0 bases, there was a span of 3 bases. The CDR3 contains 11 residues. The CDR3 loop reads CASTMNTEAFF. The CDR3 bases are TGTGCCAGTACCATGAACACTGAAGCTTTCTTT.

The chain uses TRBV7-2 and TRBJ2-5; 8 nucleotides align to TRBD2. Germline CDR1 SGHTA, CDR2 FQGNSA. The CDR3 loop spans 16 amino acids. The trim removed 0 bases at V and 2 bases at J, leaving 5 bases unmatched. For the CDR3, the DNA is TGTGCCAGCAGCTTAGCCGGGACTAGTCGACAAGAGACCCAGTACTTC. As protein: CASSLAGTSRQETQYF.

The rearrangement uses TRBV13 and TRBJ2-7; D not certain. Per germline, CDR1 PRHDT and CDR2 FYEKMQ (reference sequence). V lost 5 bases and J lost 3, with 5 bases in between. The CDR3 extends over 11 amino acids. CDR3 bases: TGTGCCAGCAGCCGACTCTACGAGCAGTACTTC. It yields the protein CASSRLYEQYF.